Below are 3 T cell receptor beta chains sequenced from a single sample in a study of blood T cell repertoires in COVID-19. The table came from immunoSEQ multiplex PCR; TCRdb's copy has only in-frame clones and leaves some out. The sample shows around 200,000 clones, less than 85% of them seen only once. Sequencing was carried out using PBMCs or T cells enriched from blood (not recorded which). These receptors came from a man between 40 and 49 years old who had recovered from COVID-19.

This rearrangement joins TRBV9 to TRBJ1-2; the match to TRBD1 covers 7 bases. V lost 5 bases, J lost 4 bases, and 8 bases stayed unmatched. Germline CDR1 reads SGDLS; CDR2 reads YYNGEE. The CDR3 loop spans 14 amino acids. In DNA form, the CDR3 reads TGTGCCAGCAGTCCCGACAGGGCCTCCTATGGCTACACCTTC. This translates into CASSPDRASYGYTF.

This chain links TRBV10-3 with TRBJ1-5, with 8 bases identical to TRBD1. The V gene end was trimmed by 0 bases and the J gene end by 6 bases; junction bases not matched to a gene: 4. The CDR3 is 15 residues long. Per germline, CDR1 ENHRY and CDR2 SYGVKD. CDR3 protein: CAISESQGVGQPQHF. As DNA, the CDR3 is TGTGCCATCAGTGAGTCACAGGGGGTGGGTCAGCCCCAGCATTTT.

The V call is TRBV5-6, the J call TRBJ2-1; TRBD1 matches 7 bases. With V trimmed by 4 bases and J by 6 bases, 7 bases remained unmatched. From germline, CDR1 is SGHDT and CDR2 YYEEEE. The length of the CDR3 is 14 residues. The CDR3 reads CASSRTGASNEQFF. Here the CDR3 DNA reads TGTGCCAGCAGCAGAACAGGGGCGAGCAATGAGCAGTTCTTC.